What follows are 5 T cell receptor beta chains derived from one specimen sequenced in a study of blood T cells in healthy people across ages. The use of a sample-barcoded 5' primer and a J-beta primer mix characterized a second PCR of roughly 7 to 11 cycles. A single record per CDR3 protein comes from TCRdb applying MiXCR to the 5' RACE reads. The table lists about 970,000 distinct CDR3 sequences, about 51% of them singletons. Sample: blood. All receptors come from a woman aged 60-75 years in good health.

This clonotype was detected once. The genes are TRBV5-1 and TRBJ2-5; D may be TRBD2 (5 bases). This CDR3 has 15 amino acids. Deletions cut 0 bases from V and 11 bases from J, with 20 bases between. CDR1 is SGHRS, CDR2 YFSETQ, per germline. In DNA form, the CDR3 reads TGCGCCAGCAGCTTGGGGGTTTCGGGGAGCCACAAGCAGTACTTC. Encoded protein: CASSLGVSGSHKQYF.

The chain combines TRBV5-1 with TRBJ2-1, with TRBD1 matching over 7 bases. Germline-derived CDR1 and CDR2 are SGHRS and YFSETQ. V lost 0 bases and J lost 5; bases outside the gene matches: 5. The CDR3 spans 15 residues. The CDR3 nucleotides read TGCGCCAGCAGCTTGGCAGACAGGGCCGACAATGAGCAGTTCTTC. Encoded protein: CASSLADRADNEQFF.

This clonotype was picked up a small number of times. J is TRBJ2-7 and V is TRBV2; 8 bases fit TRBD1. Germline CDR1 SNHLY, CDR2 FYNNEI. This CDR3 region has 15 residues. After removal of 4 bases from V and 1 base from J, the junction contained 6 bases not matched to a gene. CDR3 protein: CASSAQGARSYEQYF. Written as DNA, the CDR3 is TGTGCCAGCAGTGCTCAGGGGGCAAGATCCTACGAGCAGTACTTC.

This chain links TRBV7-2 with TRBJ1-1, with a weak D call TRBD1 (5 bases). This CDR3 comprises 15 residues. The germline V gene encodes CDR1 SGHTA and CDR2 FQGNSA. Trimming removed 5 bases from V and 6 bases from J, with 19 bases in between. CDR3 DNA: TGTGCCAGCAGCCTCGTGGGGTTCCGGGGGGCTGAAGCTTTCTTT. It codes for CASSLVGFRGAEAFF.

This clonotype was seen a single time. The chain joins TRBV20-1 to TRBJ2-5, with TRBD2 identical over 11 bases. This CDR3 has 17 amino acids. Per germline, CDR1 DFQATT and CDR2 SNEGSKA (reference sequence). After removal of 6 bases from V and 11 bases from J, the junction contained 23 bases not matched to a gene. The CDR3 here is CSAPRLAGGRRDNEQYF. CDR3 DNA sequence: TGCAGTGCCCCCCGGCTAGCGGGAGGTCGGCGGGACAATGAGCAGTACTTC.